Sequencing of this T cell receptor beta chain was carried out in a study of blood T cell repertoires in COVID-19. Looking at the study overall: Acute-phase and convalescent COVID-19 samples originated in the United States, Italy and Spain. Sources were T cells, B-cell-depleted T cells, or PBMCs; the material itself was cDNA or gDNA.

The V gene lost 0 bases and the J gene lost 7 bases, with 13 bases spanning the gap. This CDR3 is built from 16 residues. Authors' methods: Estimated nucleated cell counts came from reference gene primer amplification. Profiling relied on immunoSEQ multiplex PCR, and the TCRdb table lists in-frame clones only, not all of them. The DNA was the basis for D and trimming; V, J and clone size are from that table. This sample carries about 300,000 clones, just under 90% of them seen once, and the ten largest clones take 1.5% to 2%. The V call is TRBV23-1, the J call TRBJ1-6; D unresolved. TRBV23-1 is assigned to the ORF class and has an uncertain function. What was sequenced was peripheral blood. This TCR came from a woman in her twenties or thirties with COVID-19, enrolled during active disease. In DNA, the CDR3 is TGCGCCAGCAGTCAATCGGACTCCCTGGGGAATTCACCCCTCCACTTT. This gives the protein CASSQSDSLGNSPLHF.